This T cell receptor (beta chain) originates from a study of siplizumab effects on memory and regulatory T cells. Germline trimming cut 0 bases from V and 0 bases from J; bases unmatched to any gene: 4. The CDR3 has 18 residues. Germline values: CDR1 SGHRS, CDR2 YFSETQ. Study-wide results and limits: Tregs that proliferated in siplizumab cultures did not have their suppressive function confirmed. Alloreactive sequences traceable to unstimulated CD4+ memory cells were significantly reduced by siplizumab.

A note on this clone: The target antigen is unknown.

Each sample had roughly 10^5 TCR templates assayed. The assay was immunoSEQ multiplex PCR, and TCRdb's table has in-frame clones only and misses some. The profile shows about 120,000 clones, around 94% of them singletons. This sequence was found in a human donor in good health. Input material: non-Treg CD4+ T cells sorted from blood. J is TRBJ2-3 and V is TRBV5-1; TRBD2 agrees at 13 bases. The CDR3 DNA is TGCGCCAGCAGCTTGGTACTAGCGGGGGGGCCTAGCACAGATACGCAGTATTTT. Translation: CASSLVLAGGPSTDTQYF. The variable domain in full, with the rest retrieved from reference TRBV5-1 and TRBJ2-3, is KAGVTQTPRYLIKTRGQQVTLSCSPISGHRSVSWYQQTPGQGLQFLFEYFSETQRNKGNFPGRFSGRQFSNSRSEMNVSTLELGDSALYLCASSLVLAGGPSTDTQYFGPGTRLTVL.